The 14 T cell receptor beta chains below come from one sample, sequenced in a study of blood T cell repertoires in COVID-19. Assay used: immunoSEQ multiplex PCR; TCRdb lists only in-frame clones, some missing. The repertoire has 150,000 or so clones, more than 85% of them found once; the top ten carry over 2.5%. Material: peripheral blood. The receptors stem from a man aged 55 to 69 with active or convalescent COVID-19.

V gene TRBV6-5 combines with J gene TRBJ2-1; D not resolved. V shed 6 bases and J shed 10 bases, with 7 bases lying between them. Germline CDR1 reads MNHEY; CDR2 reads SVGAGI. There are 10 residues in the CDR3. The chain's CDR3 is CASRREEQFF. The DNA for the CDR3 is TGTGCCAGCAGAAGAGAGGAGCAGTTCTTC.

With respect to this clone: The identical CDR3 is also encoded by other nucleotide sequences in the sample. V is TRBV5-1 and J is TRBJ1-4, with D possibly being TRBD1 (6 bases). Trimming removed 3 bases from V and 0 bases from J, with 9 bases in between. Per germline, CDR1 SGHRS and CDR2 YFSETQ. CDR3 size: 15 residues. The CDR3 bases are TGCGCCAGCAGCTGGGGGGGCCCAACTAATGAAAAACTGTTTTTT. Translating it yields CASSWGGPTNEKLFF.

V is TRBV19 and J is TRBJ1-2, with 7 bases matching TRBD1. This CDR3 comprises 15 residues. Germline V gives CDR1 LNHDA, CDR2 SQIVND (reference sequence). The ends lost 4 bases at V and 3 bases at J; junction bases unmatched: 8. CDR3 protein: CASSSTGDSDYGYTF. The CDR3 region has the DNA TGTGCCAGTAGTAGTACAGGGGACAGCGACTATGGCTACACCTTC.

The gene calls are TRBV27 and TRBJ1-1; D is unresolved. Germline lookup yields CDR1 MNHEY and CDR2 SMNVEV (reference sequence). Trimming removed 2 bases at V and 10 bases at J, with 11 bases between. This CDR3 has 12 amino acids. The chain's CDR3 is CASSLIGSIAFF. DNA for the CDR3: TGTGCCAGCAGTTTAATCGGGAGCATAGCTTTCTTT.

The chain employs TRBV27 and TRBJ2-7, with TRBD1 matching 7 bases. V trimming: 6 bases; J trimming: 0 bases; junction bases outside the gene matches: 8. The CDR3 covers 15 residues. The germline CDR1 and CDR2 sequences are MNHEY and SMNVEV (reference sequence). CDR3 bases: TGTGCCAGCAGCTGGGACAGAACCAGCTCCTACGAGCAGTACTTC. It translates to CASSWDRTSSYEQYF.

The chain combines TRBV4-3 with TRBJ1-1, with a weak D call TRBD1 (5 bases). With 0 bases removed from V and 0 bases from J, the gap between germline ends came to 5 bases. Germline V gene sequence: CDR1 LGHNA, CDR2 YSLEER. This CDR3 region has 14 residues. The CDR3, as DNA: TGCGCCAGCAGCCAAGACAGGGTGAACACTGAAGCTTTCTTT. Its protein product is CASSQDRVNTEAFF.

This chain links TRBV28 with TRBJ1-6; 8 bases agree with TRBD1. Trimming removed 3 bases from V and 8 bases from J; junction bases left unmatched: 3. The germline V gene encodes CDR1 MDHEN and CDR2 SYDVKM. This CDR3 spans 14 amino acids. CDR3 nucleotide sequence: TGTGCCAGCAGTTTCGGACAGGGCTATTCACCCCTCCACTTT. Residues: CASSFGQGYSPLHF.

V gene TRBV2 combines with J gene TRBJ2-3; TRBD1 might be the D (6 bases). V was pared by 3 bases and J by 4 bases, with 11 bases between. CDR1 and CDR2 from the germline V gene are SNHLY and FYNNEI. The CDR3 is 14 amino acids. In DNA form, the CDR3 reads TGTGCCAGCAGTGAGAACAGGGTTTCAGATACGCAGTATTTT. This codes for CASSENRVSDTQYF.

The chain is built from TRBV5-4 and TRBJ2-2, with D possibly matching TRBD1 (6 bases). This CDR3 is 15 amino acids long. The germline CDR1 and CDR2 sequences are SGHNT and YYREEE (reference sequence). V was trimmed by 2 bases and J by 0 bases, leaving 8 bases between them. As DNA, the CDR3 is TGTGCCAGCAGCTTCGGACAGACGAACACCGGGGAGCTGTTTTTT. Protein: CASSFGQTNTGELFF.

This clone was seen a single time. V and J are TRBV5-4 and TRBJ2-3; 7 bases fit TRBD1. The CDR3 sequence is 13 residues long. Germline-derived CDR1 and CDR2 are SGHNT and YYREEE (reference sequence). After removal of 7 bases from V and 6 bases from J, the junction contained 8 bases not matched to a gene. The CDR3: CASQDRVTDTQYF. CDR3 bases: TGTGCCAGCCAAGACAGGGTCACTGATACGCAGTATTTT. Full variable domain (rest looked up from reference TRBV5-4 and TRBJ2-3): ETGVTQSPTHLIKTRGQQVTLRCSSQSGHNTVSWYQQALGQGPQFIFQYYREEENGRGNFPPRFSGLQFPNYSSELNVNALELDDSALYLCASQDRVTDTQYFGPGTRLTVL.

The chain uses TRBV30 and TRBJ2-3, with 10 bases lining up with TRBD2. The CDR3 has 15 amino acids. Germline-derived CDR1 and CDR2 are GTSNPN and SVGIG (reference sequence). The V and J ends lost 8 bases and 4 bases, in that order; junction bases with no gene match: 12. The CDR3 loop reads CASGGLAGVADTQYF. DNA of the CDR3: TGTGCCAGTGGGGGGCTAGCGGGAGTAGCAGATACGCAGTATTTT.

The rearrangement joins TRBV12-3 or TRBV12-4 to TRBJ2-1; TRBD2 agrees at 12 bases. With 6 bases clipped from V and 13 bases from J, the junction kept 4 bases outside the gene matches. This CDR3 comprises 12 residues. CDR3 sequence reads: CASRATSGRQFF. DNA of the CDR3: TGTGCCAGCAGAGCGACTAGCGGGAGACAGTTCTTC.

This clone was seen only a few times. The V and J genes are TRBV9 and TRBJ1-2; D is ambiguous. Germline V gene sequence: CDR1 SGDLS, CDR2 YYNGEE. The V end lost 4 bases, the J end lost 6 bases, and 10 bases lay between the germline ends. There are 12 residues in the CDR3. The CDR3 reads CASSSRPNGYTF. The CDR3 coding sequence is TGTGCCAGCAGCTCTCGTCCTAATGGCTACACCTTC.

The V and J genes are TRBV7-2 and TRBJ2-2, with TRBD2 as a possible D gene (5 bases). The CDR3 is 15 residues long. V lost 5 bases and J lost 6, with 16 bases in between. Germline values: CDR1 SGHTA, CDR2 FQGNSA. The CDR3 DNA sequence: TGTGCCAGCAGCCCCACACGGACTGGAGCCGGGGAGCTGTTTTTT. Translated, it gives CASSPTRTGAGELFF.